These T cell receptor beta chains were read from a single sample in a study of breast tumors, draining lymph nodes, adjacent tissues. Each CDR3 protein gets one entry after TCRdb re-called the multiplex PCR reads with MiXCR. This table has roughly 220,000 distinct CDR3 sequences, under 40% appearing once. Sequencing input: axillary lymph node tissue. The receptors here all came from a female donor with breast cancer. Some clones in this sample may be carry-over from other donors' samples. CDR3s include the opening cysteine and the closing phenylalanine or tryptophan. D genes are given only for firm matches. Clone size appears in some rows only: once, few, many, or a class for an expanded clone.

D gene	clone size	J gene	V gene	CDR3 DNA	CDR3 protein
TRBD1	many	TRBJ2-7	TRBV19	TGTGCCAGTAGTTCCCGGGACAGCCTCGACGAGCAGTACTTC	CASSSRDSLDEQYF
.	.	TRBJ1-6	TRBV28	TGTGCCAGCAGTCGCCCCGGGCGGGGTTCACCCCTCCACTTT	CASSRPGRGSPLHF
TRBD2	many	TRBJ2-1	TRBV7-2	TGTGCCAGCAGCTTGAGCGGGGGGGCCTACAATGAGCAGTTCTTC	CASSLSGGAYNEQFF
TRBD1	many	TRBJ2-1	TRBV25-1	TGTGCCAGCACCCAAGGCAGGGGGCCCCACAATGAGCAGTTCTTC	CASTQGRGPHNEQFF
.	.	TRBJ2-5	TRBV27	TGTGCCAGCAGTCCGACCCCGGCGTACCAAGAGACCCAGTACTTC	CASSPTPAYQETQYF
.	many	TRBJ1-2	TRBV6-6	TGTGCCAGCAGTGCCCGGGACCGGGGGACCTATGGCTACACCTTC	CASSARDRGTYGYTF
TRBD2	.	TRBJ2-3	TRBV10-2	TGCGCCAGCAGTGAGCGAGGACTAGCGGGAGCAGGCGATACGCAGTATTTT	CASSERGLAGAGDTQYF
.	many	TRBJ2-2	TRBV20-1	TGCAGTGCCCAAGCGGACACCGGGGAGCTGTTTTTT	CSAQADTGELFF
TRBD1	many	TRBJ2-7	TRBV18	TGTGCCAGCTCTCTGACAGGGGCCTACGAGCAGTACTTC	CASSLTGAYEQYF
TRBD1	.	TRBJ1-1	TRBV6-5	TGTGCCAGCGGGACAGGGACGAACACTGAAGCTTTCTTT	CASGTGTNTEAFF
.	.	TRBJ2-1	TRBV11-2	TGTGCCAGCAGCTTAGTTGGCCGCTTTGGTGAGCAGTTCTTC	CASSLVGRFGEQFF
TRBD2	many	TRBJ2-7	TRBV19	TGTGCCAGTAGTCCCATTTCTCGCGGGGGTGGGCACGAGCAGTACTTC	CASSPISRGGGHEQYF
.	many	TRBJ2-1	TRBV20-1	TGCAGTGCTAGAGAGTTGGCGGGGCCGTCCAATGAGCAGTTCTTC	CSARELAGPSNEQFF
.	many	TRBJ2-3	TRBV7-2	TGTGCCAGCAGCTTACGCGGGGTAGATACGCAGTATTTT	CASSLRGVDTQYF
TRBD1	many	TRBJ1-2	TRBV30	TGTGCCTGGAGTGTGAGGACAGGCTATGGCTACACCTTC	CAWSVRTGYGYTF
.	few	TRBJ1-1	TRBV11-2	TGTGCCAGCAGGCCCGCGGGGTTGTGGGACACTGAAGCTTTCTTT	CASRPAGLWDTEAFF
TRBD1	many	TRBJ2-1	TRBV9	TGTGCCAGCAGCGTAGCTCCCAGGGGGCATGGTGAGCAGTTCTTC	CASSVAPRGHGEQFF
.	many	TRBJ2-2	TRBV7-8	TGTGCCAGTCAGCGGGACACCGGGGAGCTGTTTTTT	CASQRDTGELFF
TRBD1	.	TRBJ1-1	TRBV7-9	TGTGCCAGCAGCCCCGGACAGGGATCGAACACTGAAGCTTTCTTT	CASSPGQGSNTEAFF
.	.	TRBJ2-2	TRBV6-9	TGTGCCAGCAAAGAAGACCGTAACAGGGGAGGCGGGGAGCTGTTTTTT	CASKEDRNRGGGELFF
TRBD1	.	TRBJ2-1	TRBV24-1	TGTGCCGCCGTCCGGGGACAGGGGGCGCGAAATGAGCAGTTCTTC	CAAVRGQGARNEQFF
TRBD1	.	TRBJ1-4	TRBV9	TGTGCCAGCAGCGGGATCCCCTCTAGCGGGACAGGAAAACTGTTTTTT	CASSGIPSSGTGKLFF
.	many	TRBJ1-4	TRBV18	TGTGCCAGCTCGCGGACCCGGGAGGAAAAACTGTTTTTT	CASSRTREEKLFF
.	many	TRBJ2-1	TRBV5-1	TGCGCCAGCAGCTTGGAGTGGGGTTATGAGCAGTTCTTC	CASSLEWGYEQFF
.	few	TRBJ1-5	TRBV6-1	TGTGCCAGCAGTAGGGATTTTTTAAGCAATCAGCCCCAGCATTTT	CASSRDFLSNQPQHF
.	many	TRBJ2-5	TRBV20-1	TGCAGTGCTAGAGATTGGGGGGGCCCGGAGACCCAGTACTTC	CSARDWGGPETQYF
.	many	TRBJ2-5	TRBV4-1	TGCGCCAGCAGCCGTGATTTAGGAGAGACCCAGTACTTC	CASSRDLGETQYF
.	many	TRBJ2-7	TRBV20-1	TGCAGTGCTATATACTTCGAGGCAGGATCCTACGAGCAGTACTTC	CSAIYFEAGSYEQYF
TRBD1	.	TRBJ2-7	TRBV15	TGTGCCACCAGCAGAGGGGACAGGGGAACCTACGAGCAGTACTTC	CATSRGDRGTYEQYF
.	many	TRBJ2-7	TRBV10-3	TGTGCCATCAGTGAGTTCAAGGACTCGGGCTACGAGCAGTACTTC	CAISEFKDSGYEQYF
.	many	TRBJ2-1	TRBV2	TGTGCCAGCAGTGAGGGACTCCCTCCTGGCGATGAGCAGTTCTTC	CASSEGLPPGDEQFF
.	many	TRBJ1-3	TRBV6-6	TGTGCCAGCAGTCACCCCCTGGGGGGAGACACCATATATTTT	CASSHPLGGDTIYF
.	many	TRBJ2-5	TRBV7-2	TGTGCCAGCAGCTTAGTGGTGCAGACCCAGTACTTC	CASSLVVQTQYF
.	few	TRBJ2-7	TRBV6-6	TGTGCCAGCAGTGAAATGGCCACGAGCTCCTACGAGCAGTACTTC	CASSEMATSSYEQYF
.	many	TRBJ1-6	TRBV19	TGTGCCAGCCGTCGCGGGGTCGGTTCACCCCTCCACTTT	CASRRGVGSPLHF
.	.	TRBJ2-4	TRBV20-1	TGCAGTGCTAGAGCGGCAGGACTTAAAAGCATTCAGTACTTC	CSARAAGLKSIQYF
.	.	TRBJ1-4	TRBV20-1	TGCAGTGCTAGAGTAACCGGAGGCTGGTATGAAAAACTGTTTTTT	CSARVTGGWYEKLFF
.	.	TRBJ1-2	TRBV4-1	TGTGCCAGCAGCCAAGAAGCGGGACTGGGCTACACCTTC	CASSQEAGLGYTF
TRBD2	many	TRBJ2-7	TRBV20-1	TGCAGTGCTAGAGGTCCAGCGGGAGGCAGCGAGCAGTACTTC	CSARGPAGGSEQYF
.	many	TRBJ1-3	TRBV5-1	TGCGCCAGCAGCTTGGCGCCAGGCGCCGGAAACACCATATATTTT	CASSLAPGAGNTIYF
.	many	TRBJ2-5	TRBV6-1	TGTGCCAGCGGATCGGGACGAACTATGGAGACCCAGTACTTC	CASGSGRTMETQYF
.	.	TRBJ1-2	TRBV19	TGTGCCAGTAGTATAGACGACGGCTTCTATGGCTACACCTTC	CASSIDDGFYGYTF
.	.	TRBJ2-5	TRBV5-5	TGTGCCGGCAGCTTGGCCCCCTTTAGCAATCAGCCCCAGTACTTC	CAGSLAPFSNQPQYF
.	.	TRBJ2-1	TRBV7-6	TGTGCCAGCAGCTCAGGGGGGACAGCGAATGAGCAGTTCTTC	CASSSGGTANEQFF
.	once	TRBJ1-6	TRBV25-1	TGTGCTAGAGATTTAAAGGGTCGGGGTTCACCCCTCCACTTT	CARDLKGRGSPLHF
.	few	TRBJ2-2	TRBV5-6	TGTGCCAGCAGTTCTGACACGGACTCCCTGGTTGGCACCGGGGAGCTGTTTTTT	CASSSDTDSLVGTGELFF
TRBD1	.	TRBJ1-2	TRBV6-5	TGTGCCGTGCGGAGGGGACAGGGGGTCTATGGCTACACCTTC	CAVRRGQGVYGYTF
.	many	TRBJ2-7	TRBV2	TGTGCCAGCAGTGAAGATCCCCTCAGAGCCTACGAGCAGTACTTC	CASSEDPLRAYEQYF